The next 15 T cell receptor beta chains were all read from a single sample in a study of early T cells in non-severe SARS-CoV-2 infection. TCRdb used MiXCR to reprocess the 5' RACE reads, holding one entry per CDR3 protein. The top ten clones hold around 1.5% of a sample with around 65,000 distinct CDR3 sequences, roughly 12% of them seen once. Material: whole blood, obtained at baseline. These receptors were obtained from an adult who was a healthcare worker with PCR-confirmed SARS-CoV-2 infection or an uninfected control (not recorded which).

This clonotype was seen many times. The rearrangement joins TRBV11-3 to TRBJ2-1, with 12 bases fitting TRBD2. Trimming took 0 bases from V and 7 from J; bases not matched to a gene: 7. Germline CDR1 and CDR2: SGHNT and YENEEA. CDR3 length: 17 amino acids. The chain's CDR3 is CASSLDLLAGGSNEQFF. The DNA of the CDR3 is TGTGCCAGCAGCTTAGATCTACTAGCGGGAGGAAGTAATGAGCAGTTCTTC.

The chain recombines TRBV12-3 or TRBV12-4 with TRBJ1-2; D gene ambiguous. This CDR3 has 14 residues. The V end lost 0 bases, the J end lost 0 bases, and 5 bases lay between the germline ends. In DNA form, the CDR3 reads TGTGCCAGCAGTTTAGCCCTATCTAACTATGGCTACACCTTC. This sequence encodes CASSLALSNYGYTF.

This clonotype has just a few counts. Here the CDR3 DNA reads TGCAGTGCTAGAGGGGCAGTAAGCACAGATACGCAGTATTTT. Its protein product is CSARGAVSTDTQYF. The chain combines TRBV20-1 with TRBJ2-3; the D is unclear. The CDR3 length is 14 residues. Germline CDR1 is DFQATT and CDR2 is SNEGSKA (reference sequence). Trimming pared 1 base from V and 0 bases from J, leaving 8 bases between.

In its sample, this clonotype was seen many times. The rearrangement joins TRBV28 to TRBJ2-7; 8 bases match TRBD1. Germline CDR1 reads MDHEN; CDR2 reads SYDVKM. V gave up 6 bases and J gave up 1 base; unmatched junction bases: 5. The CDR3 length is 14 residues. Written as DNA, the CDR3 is TGTGCCAGCAGCACCGGGACAGGTTCCTACGAGCAGTACTTC. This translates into CASSTGTGSYEQYF.

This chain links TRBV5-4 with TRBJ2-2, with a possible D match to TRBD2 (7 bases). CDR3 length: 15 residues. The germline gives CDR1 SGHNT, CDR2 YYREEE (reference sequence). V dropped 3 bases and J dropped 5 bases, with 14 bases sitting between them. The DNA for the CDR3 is TGTGCCAGCAGCTACCGGGGGGCAGGAACCGGGGAGCTGTTTTTT. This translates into CASSYRGAGTGELFF. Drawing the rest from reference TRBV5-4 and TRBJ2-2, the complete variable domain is ETGVTQSPTHLIKTRGQQVTLRCSSQSGHNTVSWYQQALGQGPQFIFQYYREEENGRGNFPPRFSGLQFPNYSSELNVNALELDDSALYLCASSYRGAGTGELFFGEGSRLTVL.

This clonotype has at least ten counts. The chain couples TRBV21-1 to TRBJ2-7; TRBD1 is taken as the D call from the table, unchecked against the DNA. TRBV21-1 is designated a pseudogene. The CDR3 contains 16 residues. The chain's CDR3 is CASSPLWTARTYEQYF. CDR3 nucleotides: TGTGCCAGCAGCCCACTCTGGACCGCCCGGACCTACGAGCAGTACTTC.

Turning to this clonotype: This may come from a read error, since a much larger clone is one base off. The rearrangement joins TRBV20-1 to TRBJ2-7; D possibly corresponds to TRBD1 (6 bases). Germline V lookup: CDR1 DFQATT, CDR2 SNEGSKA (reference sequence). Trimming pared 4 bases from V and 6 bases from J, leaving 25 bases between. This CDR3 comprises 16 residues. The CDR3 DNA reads TGCAGTGCTATTAAAGGGGGAAGTACGTCGATCCGCGAGCAGTACTTC. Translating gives CSAIKGGSTSIREQYF.

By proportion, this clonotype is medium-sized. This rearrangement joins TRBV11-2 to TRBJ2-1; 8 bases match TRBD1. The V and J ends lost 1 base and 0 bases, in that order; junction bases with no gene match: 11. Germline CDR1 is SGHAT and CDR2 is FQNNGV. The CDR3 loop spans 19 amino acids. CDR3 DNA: TGTGCCAGCAGCTTAGGTAGAAAGATTACAGGGGGCTCCTACAATGAGCAGTTCTTC. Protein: CASSLGRKITGGSYNEQFF.

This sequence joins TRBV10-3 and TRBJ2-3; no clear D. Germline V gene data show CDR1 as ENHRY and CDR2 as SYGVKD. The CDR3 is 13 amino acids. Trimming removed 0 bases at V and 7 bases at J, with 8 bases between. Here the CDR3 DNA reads TGTGCCATCAGTGAGTCTGGCCCCCATACGCAGTATTTT. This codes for CAISESGPHTQYF.

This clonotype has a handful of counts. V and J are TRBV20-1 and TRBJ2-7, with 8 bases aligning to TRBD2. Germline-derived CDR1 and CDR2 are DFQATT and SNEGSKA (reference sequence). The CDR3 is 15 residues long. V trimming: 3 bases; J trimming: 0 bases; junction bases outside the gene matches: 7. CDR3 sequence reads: CSARSSGSSSYEQYF. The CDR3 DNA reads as TGCAGTGCTAGGTCCAGCGGGAGTAGCTCCTACGAGCAGTACTTC.

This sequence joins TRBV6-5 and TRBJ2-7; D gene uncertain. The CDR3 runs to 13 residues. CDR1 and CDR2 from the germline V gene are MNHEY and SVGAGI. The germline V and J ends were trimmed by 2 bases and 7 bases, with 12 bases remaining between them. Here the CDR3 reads CASSYDRSREQYF. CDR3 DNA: TGTGCCAGCAGTTACGACCGGTCTCGGGAGCAGTACTTC.

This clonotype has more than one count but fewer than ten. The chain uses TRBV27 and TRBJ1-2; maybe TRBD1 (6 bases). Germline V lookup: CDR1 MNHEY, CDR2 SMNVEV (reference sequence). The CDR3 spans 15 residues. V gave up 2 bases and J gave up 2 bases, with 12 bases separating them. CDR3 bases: TGTGCCAGCAGTTTAGCAGGGGAAGGAAACTATGGCTACACCTTC. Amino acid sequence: CASSLAGEGNYGYTF.

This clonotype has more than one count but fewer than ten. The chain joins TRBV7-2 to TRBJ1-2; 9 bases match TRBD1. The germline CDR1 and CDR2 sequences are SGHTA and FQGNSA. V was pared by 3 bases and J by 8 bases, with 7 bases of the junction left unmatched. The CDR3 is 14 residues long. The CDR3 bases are TGTGCCAGCAGCTTTTCCCGACAGGGGGGAGGCTACACCTTC. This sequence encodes CASSFSRQGGGYTF.

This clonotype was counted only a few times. CDR3 residues: CASSEASGKSYNEQFF. CDR3 DNA sequence: TGCGCCAGCAGTGAGGCTAGCGGGAAATCCTACAATGAGCAGTTCTTC. This chain uses TRBV10-1 with TRBJ2-1; 9 bases are a match to TRBD2. The CDR3 sequence is 16 residues long. The J segment lost 1 base and the V segment lost 2 bases, leaving 3 bases of the junction unmatched. Germline V gene data show CDR1 as WNHNN and CDR2 as SYGVQD (reference sequence).

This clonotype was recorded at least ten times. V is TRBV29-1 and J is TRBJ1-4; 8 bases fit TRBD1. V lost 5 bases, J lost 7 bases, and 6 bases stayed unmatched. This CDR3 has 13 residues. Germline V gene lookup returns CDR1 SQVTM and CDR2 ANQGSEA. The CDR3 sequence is CSVQARGREKLFF. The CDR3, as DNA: TGCAGCGTTCAGGCCAGGGGGCGTGAAAAACTGTTTTTT.